Detailed here is one T cell receptor (beta chain). This record belongs to a study of cytotoxic CD8 clonotypes in ibrutinib-treated CLL. Trimming cost V 0 bases and J 5 bases; bases outside gene matches: 3. Germline CDR1 reads SGHKS; CDR2 reads YYEKEE (reference sequence). The CDR3 covers 16 residues. TCRdb's copy holds only in-frame clones and misses some; the assay was immunoSEQ multiplex PCR. Counted here are tens of thousands of clones, approximately 87% occurring once; the ten biggest clones make up more than 35%. This sequence originates from a human donor with chronic lymphocytic leukemia. This chain joins TRBV5-5 and TRBJ2-5; 14 nucleotides line up with TRBD2. Here the sequenced sample was PBMCs, taken after 24 months of ibrutinib treatment. This chain's CDR3 is CASSLGGTSGSETQYF. The CDR3 nucleotides are TGTGCCAGCAGCTTGGGAGGGACTAGCGGGAGTGAGACCCAGTACTTC.